The 13 T cell receptor beta chains below come from one sample, sequenced in a study of T cell repertoires in cytomegalovirus infection. TCRdb fed the reads into MiXCR, producing one record per CDR3 protein. The sample carries around 260,000 distinct CDR3 sequences, less than 9.5% recorded once. Sequenced: PBMCs. The receptor set was obtained from a human donor in good health (CMV status not recorded). Some clones in this sample may be carry-over from other donors' samples.

The table lists this clonotype with many counts. V is TRBV7-2 and J is TRBJ2-5, with D maybe TRBD2 (7 bases). Germline loops: CDR1 SGHTA, CDR2 FQGNSA. The ends were cut back, 5 bases at V and 5 bases at J, with 21 bases in the middle. This CDR3 is built from 16 residues. The CDR3 DNA reads as TGTGCCAGCAGCCTGAGGGGGGGATTGGAGGGGGAGACCCAGTACTTC. Its translation is CASSLRGGLEGETQYF.

This chain uses TRBV19 with TRBJ2-1; either TRBD1 or TRBD2 may supply D (5 bases each). Germline V CDR1 and CDR2: LNHDA, SQIVND (reference sequence). The CDR3 has 11 amino acids. Trimming took off 4 bases at V and 10 bases at J, with 8 bases between the two ends. The CDR3 protein is CASSRWGEQFF. The CDR3 coding sequence is TGTGCCAGTAGTAGGTGGGGGGAGCAGTTCTTC.

V and J are TRBV6-2 or TRBV6-3 and TRBJ1-2; D is undetermined. CDR1 MNHEY and CDR2 SVGEGT come from the germline V gene. Trimming removed 8 bases from V and 4 bases from J, with 14 bases in between. The CDR3 is 13 residues long. The CDR3 DNA is TGTGCCAGCTGTGGTAGCCCGTGCTATGGCTACACCTTC. Its protein is CASCGSPCYGYTF.

This clonotype was counted a few times. The chain combines TRBV5-6 with TRBJ2-7; 7 bases fit TRBD1. CDR1 SGHDT and CDR2 YYEEEE come from the germline V gene. J lost 3 bases, V lost 4 bases, and 4 bases had no gene match. The CDR3 runs to 13 residues. The CDR3 DNA reads as TGTGCCAGCAGCCGGGACAGAATCTACGAGCAGTACTTC. This encodes CASSRDRIYEQYF. The variable domain in full, completed from reference TRBV5-6 and TRBJ2-7, reads DAGVTQSPTHLIKTRGQQVTLRCSPKSGHDTVSWYQQALGQGPQFIFQYYEEEERQRGNFPDRFSGHQFPNYSSELNVNALLLGDSALYLCASSRDRIYEQYFGPGTRLTVT.

V usage is TRBV7-9 and J usage is TRBJ2-1, with unresolved D. CDR1 and CDR2 (germline): SEHNR, FQNEAQ (reference sequence). This CDR3 is built from 13 residues. V lost 3 bases and J 12 bases, leaving 15 bases between the germline ends. CDR3 residues: CASSFIPWRGQFF. The CDR3 nucleotides are TGTGCCAGCAGCTTTATCCCGTGGCGTGGGCAGTTCTTC. The variable domain in full, with the rest retrieved from reference TRBV7-9 and TRBJ2-1, is DTGVSQNPRHKITKRGQNVTFRCDPISEHNRLYWYRQTLGQGPEFLTYFQNEAQLEKSRLLSDRFSAERPKGSFSTLEIQRTEQGDSAMYLCASSFIPWRGQFFGPGTRLTVL.

The chain combines TRBV20-1 with TRBJ1-2, with 9 bases that match TRBD1. CDR1 and CDR2 (germline): DFQATT, SNEGSKA (reference sequence). This CDR3 spans 15 amino acids. The trim removed 0 bases at V and 5 bases at J, leaving 7 bases unmatched. Written as DNA, the CDR3 is TGCAGTGCTAGAGATAGTCTCGGACAGGGGTATGGCTACACCTTC. Protein product: CSARDSLGQGYGYTF.

This chain uses TRBV5-4 with TRBJ2-2; 9 bases fit TRBD2. The V segment lost 5 bases and the J segment 0 bases; nucleotides outside the gene matches: 2. The CDR3 is 15 amino acids. Germline V gives CDR1 SGHNT, CDR2 YYREEE (reference sequence). CDR3 residues: CASRERGANTGELFF. CDR3 nucleotides: TGTGCCAGCAGGGAGCGGGGGGCGAACACCGGGGAGCTGTTTTTT.

This clonotype has a count of ten or more. This chain joins TRBV7-2 and TRBJ1-5; D call uncertain. The CDR3 length is 14 residues. Deletions cut 1 base from V and 5 bases from J, with 9 bases between. Germline CDR1 and CDR2: SGHTA and FQGNSA. Here the CDR3 DNA reads TGTGCCAGCAGCTTAGAGTTGGGATATCAGCCCCAGCATTTT. This encodes CASSLELGYQPQHF.

This clonotype was detected ten times or more. This sequence joins TRBV18 and TRBJ2-1, with D tentatively TRBD2 (5 bases). Germline CDR1 and CDR2: KGHSH and LQKENI. The CDR3 is 15 amino acids. Trimming removed 3 bases from V and 4 bases from J, with 13 bases in between. The CDR3 here is CASSPGINQYNEQFF. DNA of the CDR3: TGTGCCAGCTCACCCGGGATTAACCAGTACAATGAGCAGTTCTTC.

With regard to this clonotype: A much larger clone lies one base from this, so it may be a read error. The chain is built from TRBV11-1 and TRBJ2-7, with TRBD1 matching 7 bases. CDR3 size: 14 residues. Germline V gene sequence: CDR1 SGHAT, CDR2 FQDESV (reference sequence). After removal of 9 bases from V and 2 bases from J, the junction contained 10 bases not matched to a gene. CDR3 DNA sequence: TGTGCCAGGAGCAGACAGGGAGTAACCTACGAGCAGTACTTC. It is translated as CARSRQGVTYEQYF. Variable domain in full (rest from reference TRBV11-1 and TRBJ2-7): EAEVAQSPRYKITEKSQAVAFWCDPISGHATLYWYRQILGQGPELLVQFQDESVVDDSQLPKDRFSAERLKGVDSTLKIQPAELGDSAMYLCARSRQGVTYEQYFGPGTRLTVT.

Many counts were recorded for this clonotype. The rearrangement links TRBV7-2 to TRBJ2-2, with D maybe TRBD2 (6 bases). The germline gives CDR1 SGHTA, CDR2 FQGNSA. With 2 bases removed from V and 3 bases from J, the gap between germline ends came to 10 bases. The CDR3 runs 15 residues. The CDR3 sequence: CASSLWERDTGELFF. The CDR3 region has the DNA TGTGCCAGCAGCTTATGGGAGCGGGACACCGGGGAGCTGTTTTTT.

This clonotype was found many times. This chain links TRBV5-1 with TRBJ2-1; 7 nucleotides agree with TRBD2. Unmatched junction bases numbered 6, after V lost 4 bases and J lost 5 bases. The germline CDR1 and CDR2 sequences are SGHRS and YFSETQ. The CDR3 runs 14 residues. The CDR3 protein is CASSVGTIDNEQFF. CDR3 DNA: TGCGCCAGCAGCGTCGGGACTATAGACAATGAGCAGTTCTTC.

This clonotype was counted many times. This chain links TRBV6-2 or TRBV6-3 with TRBJ2-7, with TRBD1 matching 11 bases. With V trimmed by 6 bases and J by 5 bases, 6 bases remained unmatched. Germline assignment: CDR1 MNHEY and CDR2 SVGEGT. CDR3 length equals 14 residues. In DNA form, the CDR3 reads TGTGCCAGCAGGAAATGGGGACAGGGGGACGAGCAGTACTTC. Its translation is CASRKWGQGDEQYF.